This T cell receptor beta chain comes out of a study of T-cell memory formation after mild COVID-19. Study background: TCR clusters largely stayed donor specific. Whole-study findings and limits: Contracting clones from day 15 to 85 had balanced CD4/CD8; later expanders favoured CD4+. Pre-infection memory showed some responding clones, and this suggested that cross-reactive memory joined.

This clonotype was observed a few times. Its antigen is not identified. The authors produced TCR alpha and TCR beta cDNA libraries with sample barcodes and UMIs by 5'RACE using constant-segment primers. TCRdb reprocessed the 5' RACE reads with MiXCR, giving one entry per CDR3 protein. Counted here are roughly 190,000 distinct CDR3 sequences, approximately 10% occurring once; the ten biggest clones make up less than 4%. Germline V gene data show CDR1 as SGHRS and CDR2 as YFSETQ. This CDR3 is built from 15 residues. V trimming: 4 bases; J trimming: 3 bases; junction bases outside the gene matches: 8. Sample: PBMCs or a T cell subset sorted from them (not recorded which). The sequence derives from a man between 18 and 29 years old who had mild COVID-19 (a few samples of this study predate the infection). Cell type and time point are not known. V and J are TRBV5-1 and TRBJ2-3, with 7 bases matching TRBD2. CDR3 sequence reads: CASSLHSGETDTQYF. CDR3 nucleotides: TGCGCCAGCAGCCTCCACAGCGGGGAGACAGATACGCAGTATTTT.